The sequence of this T cell receptor beta chain was determined in a study of shared clonotypes between healthy human individuals. Naivety among CD8 cells was defined by CD45RO negativity and positive CCR7 selection, thereby excluding terminally differentiated effector memory CD45RA+ cells. V dropped 5 bases and J dropped 2 bases, with 9 bases sitting between them. Germline V gene lookup returns CDR1 MNHEY and CDR2 SMNVEV (reference sequence). The length of the CDR3 is 13 residues. Some clones are missing from TCRdb's copy, which holds only in-frame ones; the method was immunoSEQ multiplex PCR. The sample gives about 590,000 clones, roughly 96% of which show up once; over 0.09% is in the top ten.

This receptor was taken from a woman in her twenties or thirties in good health. This sequence joins TRBV27 and TRBJ2-5; no clear D. The source material was naive CD8+ T cells sorted from blood. CDR3 in DNA: TGTGCCAGCAGTCCTCCTTTTCAAGAGACCCAGTACTTC. It encodes CASSPPFQETQYF.